The rows below give T cell receptor beta chains drawn from one sample of a study of CD8+CD57+ T cells in acquired aplastic anemia. MiXCR, run by TCRdb on the reads, gives a single entry per CDR3 protein. This table has about 240,000 distinct CDR3 sequences, around half appearing once. Material: sorted CD4+, CD8+, or CD8+CD57+ T cells (not recorded which) from PBMCs. These receptors were collected from a human donor with aplastic anemia. Both conserved end residues are part of each CDR3. A D gene is named only where the DNA matches it firmly. Only some rows state a clone size, as once, few, many or a class for expanded clones.

CDR3 DNA: TGCAGTGTCCCGCAAACAGGGGTCGCCTACGAGCAGTACTTC
CDR3 protein: CSVPQTGVAYEQYF
clone size: .
V gene: TRBV20-1
CDR3 length: 14
J gene: TRBJ2-7
D gene: TRBD1

CDR3 DNA: TGTGCCAGCAGCTTTCAGGGGGCCGGAGATACGCAGTATTTT
CDR3 protein: CASSFQGAGDTQYF
clone size: once
V gene: TRBV10-3
CDR3 length: 14
J gene: TRBJ2-3
D gene: TRBD1

CDR3 DNA: TGTGCCACCAGTTTATCGCCCCCTAGCGATGAGCAGTACTTC
CDR3 protein: CATSLSPPSDEQYF
clone size: once
V gene: TRBV24-1
CDR3 length: 14
J gene: TRBJ2-7
D gene: .

CDR3 DNA: TGCGCCAGCAGTGAGTCGAGGGGGGAATGGTACGAGCAGTACTTC
CDR3 protein: CASSESRGEWYEQYF
clone size: few
V gene: TRBV10-2
CDR3 length: 15
J gene: TRBJ2-7
D gene: .

CDR3 DNA: TGTGCCAGCAGCTTTCGGGGGGGGGGAGGCACTGAAGCTTTCTTT
CDR3 protein: CASSFRGGGGTEAFF
clone size: .
V gene: TRBV7-9
CDR3 length: 15
J gene: TRBJ1-1
D gene: .

CDR3 DNA: TGTGCCAGCAGCTTGAGATCCGGAAGGGATTCACCCCTCCACTTT
CDR3 protein: CASSLRSGRDSPLHF
clone size: few
V gene: TRBV5-6
CDR3 length: 15
J gene: TRBJ1-6
D gene: .

CDR3 DNA: TGCGCCAGCAGCACAGGGGGCAATCAGCCCCAGCGTTTT
CDR3 protein: CASSTGGNQPQRF
clone size: .
V gene: TRBV10-2
CDR3 length: 13
J gene: TRBJ1-5
D gene: TRBD1

CDR3 DNA: TGTGCCAGCCGTGGGGCTGGAAACACCATATATTTT
CDR3 protein: CASRGAGNTIYF
clone size: .
V gene: TRBV6-2/TRBV6-3
CDR3 length: 12
J gene: TRBJ1-3
D gene: .

CDR3 DNA: TGTGCCAGCAGTGAAGGGACAGGGGGCTACAATGAGCAGTTCTTC
CDR3 protein: CASSEGTGGYNEQFF
clone size: .
V gene: TRBV6-1
CDR3 length: 15
J gene: TRBJ2-1
D gene: TRBD1

CDR3 DNA: TGTGCCAGTAGCATTTTACAGGGAGGCGGCGAGCAGTACTTC
CDR3 protein: CASSILQGGGEQYF
clone size: .
V gene: TRBV19
CDR3 length: 14
J gene: TRBJ2-7
D gene: .

CDR3 DNA: TGTGCCAGCAGCCTACTCCCTAGGGGGCAGACCTACGAGCAGTACTTC
CDR3 protein: CASSLLPRGQTYEQYF
clone size: .
V gene: TRBV7-8
CDR3 length: 16
J gene: TRBJ2-7
D gene: TRBD1

CDR3 DNA: TGTGCCAGCAGCTGGTTGGGACAGGGGCGAGAAAAACTGTTTTTT
CDR3 protein: CASSWLGQGREKLFF
clone size: .
V gene: TRBV2
CDR3 length: 15
J gene: TRBJ1-4
D gene: TRBD1

CDR3 DNA: TGTGCCAGCAGCTTCTTCCCCAGCCAAGAGACCCAGTACTTC
CDR3 protein: CASSFFPSQETQYF
clone size: .
V gene: TRBV7-8
CDR3 length: 14
J gene: TRBJ2-5
D gene: .

CDR3 DNA: TGTGCCAGCAGTGACTCGCCAGAACATCAGCCCCAGCATTTT
CDR3 protein: CASSDSPEHQPQHF
clone size: many
V gene: TRBV6-4
CDR3 length: 14
J gene: TRBJ1-5
D gene: .

CDR3 DNA: TGTGCCAGCATTACCCAGGACAGGGAGACTGGAAACACCTTC
CDR3 protein: CASITQDRETGNTF
clone size: .
V gene: TRBV2
CDR3 length: 14
J gene: TRBJ1-2
D gene: TRBD1

CDR3 DNA: TGTGCCAGCAGCCATCCAGGGGGCGACAACTATGGCTACACCTTC
CDR3 protein: CASSHPGGDNYGYTF
clone size: .
V gene: TRBV14
CDR3 length: 15
J gene: TRBJ1-2
D gene: TRBD1

CDR3 DNA: TGTGCCAGCAGCGTAATGGACGGTGGCTCTGGAAACACCATATATTTT
CDR3 protein: CASSVMDGGSGNTIYF
clone size: .
V gene: TRBV9
CDR3 length: 16
J gene: TRBJ1-3
D gene: .

CDR3 DNA: TGTGCCAGCAGGAAGGACAGACCTTTT
CDR3 protein: CASRKDRPF
clone size: many
V gene: TRBV6-6
CDR3 length: 9
J gene: TRBJ1-1
D gene: .

CDR3 DNA: TGTGCCAGCAGCTTAGACCGGGTACTGCGGGCCACTGAAGCTTTCTTT
CDR3 protein: CASSLDRVLRATEAFF
clone size: few
V gene: TRBV7-8
CDR3 length: 16
J gene: TRBJ1-1
D gene: .

CDR3 DNA: TGCGCCAGCTTACGGGGTCAGACAAACCTCCAAGAGACCCAGTACTTC
CDR3 protein: CASLRGQTNLQETQYF
clone size: .
V gene: TRBV5-1
CDR3 length: 16
J gene: TRBJ2-5
D gene: .

CDR3 DNA: TGTGCCAGCAGTGAGGGACCTTACAGCTATAGCAATCAGCCCCAGCATTTT
CDR3 protein: CASSEGPYSYSNQPQHF
clone size: few
V gene: TRBV6-1
CDR3 length: 17
J gene: TRBJ1-5
D gene: .

CDR3 DNA: TGTGCCAGCAGTGACGGGGGCCCCGGAGGGCAGCCCCAGCATTTT
CDR3 protein: CASSDGGPGGQPQHF
clone size: many
V gene: TRBV2
CDR3 length: 15
J gene: TRBJ1-5
D gene: .

CDR3 DNA: TGTGCCACCAGCAGGGGACAGGAGACCTACGAGCAGTACTTC
CDR3 protein: CATSRGQETYEQYF
clone size: .
V gene: TRBV15
CDR3 length: 14
J gene: TRBJ2-7
D gene: TRBD1

CDR3 DNA: TGTGCCAGCTCCGGGGGCCAGGCCACAGATACGCAGTATTTT
CDR3 protein: CASSGGQATDTQYF
clone size: many
V gene: TRBV6-2/TRBV6-3
CDR3 length: 14
J gene: TRBJ2-3
D gene: .

CDR3 DNA: TGTGCGACCCGCGGGGGGCATTCCGCCGGGGAGCTGTTTTTT
CDR3 protein: CATRGGHSAGELFF
clone size: .
V gene: TRBV24-1
CDR3 length: 14
J gene: TRBJ2-2
D gene: TRBD2

CDR3 DNA: TGCAGTGCTAGAGGCGGACTAGCGGGGTGGGAGACCCAGTACTTC
CDR3 protein: CSARGGLAGWETQYF
clone size: .
V gene: TRBV20-1
CDR3 length: 15
J gene: TRBJ2-5
D gene: TRBD2

CDR3 DNA: TGTGCCAGCAGCTTGGGATCGGTGACATGGCGAAACACCATATATTTT
CDR3 protein: CASSLGSVTWRNTIYF
clone size: many
V gene: TRBV5-5
CDR3 length: 16
J gene: TRBJ1-3
D gene: .

CDR3 DNA: TGTGCTTCGAGAGAGGGGTCCGAGCAGTACTTC
CDR3 protein: CASREGSEQYF
clone size: many
V gene: TRBV30
CDR3 length: 11
J gene: TRBJ2-7
D gene: .

CDR3 DNA: TGTGCCAGCAGCTCAGGGAACTATGGCTACACCTTC
CDR3 protein: CASSSGNYGYTF
clone size: many
V gene: TRBV7-3
CDR3 length: 12
J gene: TRBJ1-2
D gene: .

CDR3 DNA: TGTGCCAGCAGTTCGGGGCGGTATAGCAATCAGCCCCAGCATTTT
CDR3 protein: CASSSGRYSNQPQHF
clone size: .
V gene: TRBV28
CDR3 length: 15
J gene: TRBJ1-5
D gene: .

CDR3 DNA: TGTGCCACCAGCGGCCGTCAGGGCCGGGGCTACACCTTC
CDR3 protein: CATSGRQGRGYTF
clone size: .
V gene: TRBV15
CDR3 length: 13
J gene: TRBJ1-2
D gene: .

CDR3 DNA: TGTGCCAGCAGCCAAGGCCTAGCGTCCTCCTACGAGCAGTACTTC
CDR3 protein: CASSQGLASSYEQYF
clone size: few
V gene: TRBV7-9
CDR3 length: 15
J gene: TRBJ2-7
D gene: .

CDR3 DNA: TGTGCCAGCAGTGAAGGGACTAGTGAACTCAATGAGCAGTTCTTC
CDR3 protein: CASSEGTSELNEQFF
clone size: .
V gene: TRBV6-2/TRBV6-3
CDR3 length: 15
J gene: TRBJ2-1
D gene: TRBD2

CDR3 DNA: TGTGCCAGCAGCCCAGCCGGGACCGGGGAGCTGTTTTTT
CDR3 protein: CASSPAGTGELFF
clone size: once
V gene: TRBV9
CDR3 length: 13
J gene: TRBJ2-2
D gene: .

CDR3 DNA: TGTGCCAGCAGTGAATCTGGGACTGAGAATTCACCCCTCCACTTT
CDR3 protein: CASSESGTENSPLHF
clone size: .
V gene: TRBV6-1
CDR3 length: 15
J gene: TRBJ1-6
D gene: .

CDR3 DNA: TGTGCCAGCAGCGTAGTCCCCCAGGGGCTTCGGGGGCGGGAGGGCCTCGATACGCAGTATTTT
CDR3 protein: CASSVVPQGLRGREGLDTQYF
clone size: few
V gene: TRBV9
CDR3 length: 21
J gene: TRBJ2-3
D gene: TRBD2

CDR3 DNA: TGTGCCAGCAGCTTACCGGGAGGACGATACAATGAGCAGTTCTTC
CDR3 protein: CASSLPGGRYNEQFF
clone size: .
V gene: TRBV7-9
CDR3 length: 15
J gene: TRBJ2-1
D gene: TRBD2

CDR3 DNA: TGTGCCAGCAGCTTTTCAGCGGGCACCTACAATGAGCAGTTCTTC
CDR3 protein: CASSFSAGTYNEQFF
clone size: many
V gene: TRBV7-9
CDR3 length: 15
J gene: TRBJ2-1
D gene: .

CDR3 DNA: TGCAGTGCTACGAGCGGGGACCACGGTGAGCAGTTCTTC
CDR3 protein: CSATSGDHGEQFF
clone size: .
V gene: TRBV20-1
CDR3 length: 13
J gene: TRBJ2-1
D gene: TRBD2

CDR3 DNA: TGTGCCAGCAGTTTCCCATGGGGGTCCTACGAGCAGTACTTC
CDR3 protein: CASSFPWGSYEQYF
clone size: .
V gene: TRBV28
CDR3 length: 14
J gene: TRBJ2-7
D gene: .

CDR3 DNA: TGTGCCAGCAGCTTAATAGGGACCCAGAGCTCCTACGAGCAGTACTTC
CDR3 protein: CASSLIGTQSSYEQYF
clone size: many
V gene: TRBV7-9
CDR3 length: 16
J gene: TRBJ2-7
D gene: .

CDR3 DNA: TGCGCCAGCAGCCAGTCCCCCGGACAGATTAACTATGGCTACACCTTC
CDR3 protein: CASSQSPGQINYGYTF
clone size: few
V gene: TRBV4-1
CDR3 length: 16
J gene: TRBJ1-2
D gene: .

CDR3 DNA: TGTGCCAGCATGGGACCGGAGTCCTACGAGCAGTACTTC
CDR3 protein: CASMGPESYEQYF
clone size: .
V gene: TRBV7-9
CDR3 length: 13
J gene: TRBJ2-7
D gene: .

CDR3 DNA: TGTGCCAGCAGCGCCGCAGGGGTACAGGACACTGAAGCTTTCTTT
CDR3 protein: CASSAAGVQDTEAFF
clone size: .
V gene: TRBV7-6
CDR3 length: 15
J gene: TRBJ1-1
D gene: .

CDR3 DNA: TGTGCCAGCAGCCAAGAGAAGGAAGGGGACGAGCAGTACTTC
CDR3 protein: CASSQEKEGDEQYF
clone size: few
V gene: TRBV4-2
CDR3 length: 14
J gene: TRBJ2-7
D gene: .

CDR3 DNA: TGCAGTGCTTCCACAGGGAAAGGATCACCCCTCCACTTT
CDR3 protein: CSASTGKGSPLHF
clone size: .
V gene: TRBV20-1
CDR3 length: 13
J gene: TRBJ1-6
D gene: .

CDR3 DNA: TGTGCCAGCAGTTACACTAGCGGGGGGTTCTACGGGCAGTACTTC
CDR3 protein: CASSYTSGGFYGQYF
clone size: .
V gene: TRBV12-3/TRBV12-4
CDR3 length: 15
J gene: TRBJ2-7
D gene: TRBD2

CDR3 DNA: TGTGCCAGCAGTTTAGGGGATGGGGCCTACGAGCAGTACTTC
CDR3 protein: CASSLGDGAYEQYF
clone size: many
V gene: TRBV27
CDR3 length: 14
J gene: TRBJ2-7
D gene: .

CDR3 DNA: TGTGCTAGTGGTTTGGCCTCGAGACTAGCGGGTAACAATGAGCAGTTCTTC
CDR3 protein: CASGLASRLAGNNEQFF
clone size: .
V gene: TRBV12-5
CDR3 length: 17
J gene: TRBJ2-1
D gene: TRBD2

CDR3 DNA: TGTGCCAGCAGCTGGTCGTTAAGATCTCTCGACGAGCAGTACTTC
CDR3 protein: CASSWSLRSLDEQYF
clone size: many
V gene: TRBV5-5
CDR3 length: 15
J gene: TRBJ2-7
D gene: .

CDR3 DNA: TGCAGTGCTAGAGAAGGGGGGGCTTCCTACAATGAGCAGTTCTTC
CDR3 protein: CSAREGGASYNEQFF
clone size: many
V gene: TRBV20-1
CDR3 length: 15
J gene: TRBJ2-1
D gene: .

CDR3 DNA: TGCAGTGCTGCTCCGGGACCAAGAGTAGAGACCCAGTACTTC
CDR3 protein: CSAAPGPRVETQYF
clone size: .
V gene: TRBV20-1
CDR3 length: 14
J gene: TRBJ2-5
D gene: .